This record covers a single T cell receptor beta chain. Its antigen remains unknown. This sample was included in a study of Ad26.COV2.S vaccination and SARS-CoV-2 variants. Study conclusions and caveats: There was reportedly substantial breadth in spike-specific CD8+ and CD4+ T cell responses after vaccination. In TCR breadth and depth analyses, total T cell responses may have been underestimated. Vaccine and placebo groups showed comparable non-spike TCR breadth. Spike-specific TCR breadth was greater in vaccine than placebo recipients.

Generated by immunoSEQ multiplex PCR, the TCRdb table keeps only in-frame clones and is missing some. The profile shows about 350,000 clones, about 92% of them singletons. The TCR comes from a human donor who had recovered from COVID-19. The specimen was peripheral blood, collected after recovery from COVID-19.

CDR3 DNA sequence: TGTGCCAGCAGCTTGTCGGGGAGCCAGGTTGGTGAAAAACTGTTTTTT. This gives the protein CASSLSGSQVGEKLFF. The chain uses TRBV7-8 and TRBJ1-4; D not resolved. V dropped 3 bases and J dropped 7 bases, with 18 bases sitting between them. The CDR3 has 16 amino acids. CDR1 and CDR2 from the germline V gene are SGHVS and FQNEAQ.